These T cell receptor beta chains were read from a single sample in a study of preoperative IRX-2 immunotherapy in early breast cancer. TCRdb keeps only in-frame clones here, not all; method: immunoSEQ multiplex PCR. In the table there are 25,000 to 30,000 clones, almost 90% of which are singletons. Collection of the sample occurred from a patient treated with IRX-2 immunotherapy. Source of these receptors: a human donor with breast cancer. Each CDR3 is given with its conserved first and last residue. The order of the fields is clone size, CDR3 length, V gene, CDR3 protein. Some rows mark clone size as missing; the rest say once, few, many or name a class of expanded clone.

. 14 TRBV19 CASSMFQLTDTQYF
. 17 TRBV10-3 CAISDTFTRGIGETQYF
. 16 TRBV28 CASSPGTSEQHGELFF
. 16 TRBV6-5 CASSYGFDGVNTEAFF
. 13 TRBV7-7 CASSFDSYNEQFF
. 15 TRBV5-1 CASSLSGAPLYEQYF
. 13 TRBV29-1 CSGRQGRTGELFF
. 18 TRBV7-9 CASSYWFGGIQSNQPQHF
. 16 TRBV2 CASADPQRGLTDTQYF
. 16 TRBV7-2 CASSSGLAGGQETQYF
. 15 TRBV7-2 CASSWTSADPNEQFF
few 14 TRBV2 CASSEAYGPYGYTF
. 14 TRBV19 CASSTSGRAYEQYF
. 19 TRBV4-1 CASSQEYILAGGPQLEQYF
once 16 TRBV2 CASSGGAGEEEYEQYF
. 15 TRBV7-9 CASSETSRGTGELFF
. 13 TRBV7-9 CASSPGSGYEQYF
. 15 TRBV5-1 CASSLRTGSGGELFF
. 17 TRBV4-1 CASSQRDRPLSGNTIYF
. 16 TRBV10-3 CAISDPTSGRAGEQFF
once 13 TRBV5-4 CASSLRVGYGYTF
. 17 TRBV7-2 CASTPGGSGLYYNEQFF
. 14 TRBV5-6 CASSNRGPGNTIYF
. 14 TRBV5-4 CASSLTGALYEQYF
. 14 TRBV10-2 CASSQRQDKSLQYF
. 14 TRBV10-1 CASSGQGIQYEQYF
. 11 TRBV20-1 CSARKEYEQYF
. 15 TRBV25-1 CASNPQGALSYEQYF
. 14 TRBV27 CASSPQDRTDTQYF
. 15 TRBV19 CASSVGLAGQETQYF
. 15 TRBV9 CASSVGGDGTYEQYF
. 11 TRBV2 CATTGQETQYF
. 13 TRBV2 CASMRTAYLEQYF
once 14 TRBV30 CAWSTHTGNYGYTF
. 16 TRBV9 CASSVVGQAFTGELFF
once 14 TRBV6-5 CASSPGLASDEQFF